This TCR beta chain was sequenced for a study of cytomegalovirus exposure and HLA in healthy donors. Overall study results and limits: In all likelihood, a cluster of highly shared sequence variants was a sequencing artifact.

60 Vbeta and 13 Jbeta primers were used in PCR. Sequencing was performed with immunoSEQ multiplex PCR; in TCRdb, only in-frame clones are kept and a portion is missing. The sample contains some 130,000 clones, roughly three quarters of which appear only once. The CDR3 totals 17 residues. Germline CDR1 and CDR2: LGHNA and YNFKEQ. The V gene end was trimmed by 0 bases and the J gene end by 1 base; junction bases not matched to a gene: 4. Note on this clone: Its target is unknown.

The sample was PBMCs. This TCR was sampled from a man between 25 and 39 years old in good health and CMV-seronegative. The chain recombines TRBV4-2 with TRBJ2-3; 10 bases are shared with TRBD1. The CDR3 nucleotides read TGTGCCAGCAGCCAAGAGGGCGGGACAGGGGGCACAGATACGCAGTATTTT. Translating it yields CASSQEGGTGGTDTQYF.